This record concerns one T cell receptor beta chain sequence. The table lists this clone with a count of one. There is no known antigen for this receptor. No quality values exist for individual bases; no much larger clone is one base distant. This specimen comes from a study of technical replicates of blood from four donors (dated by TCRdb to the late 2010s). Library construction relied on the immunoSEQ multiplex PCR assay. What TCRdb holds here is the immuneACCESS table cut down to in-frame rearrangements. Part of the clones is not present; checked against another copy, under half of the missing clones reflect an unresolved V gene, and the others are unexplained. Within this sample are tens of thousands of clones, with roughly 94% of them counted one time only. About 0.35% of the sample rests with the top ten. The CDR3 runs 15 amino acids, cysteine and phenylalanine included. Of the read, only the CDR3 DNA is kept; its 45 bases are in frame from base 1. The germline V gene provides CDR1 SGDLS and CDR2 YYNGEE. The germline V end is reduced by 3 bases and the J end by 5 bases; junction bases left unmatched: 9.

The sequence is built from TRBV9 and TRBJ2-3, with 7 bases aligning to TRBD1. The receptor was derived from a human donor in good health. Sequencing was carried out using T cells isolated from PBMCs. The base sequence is TGTGCCAGCAGCGGGGACAGACCTCAAGGAGATACGCAGTATTTT. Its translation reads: CASSGDRPQGDTQYF. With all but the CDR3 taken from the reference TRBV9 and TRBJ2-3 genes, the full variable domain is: DSGVTQTPKHLITATGQRVTLRCSPRSGDLSVYWYQQSLDQGLQFLIQYYNGEERAKGNILERFSAQQFPDLHSELNLSSLELGDSALYFCASSGDRPQGDTQYFGPGTRLTVL.